The 4 T cell receptor beta chains below come from one sample, sequenced in a study of blood T cell repertoires in COVID-19. Using immunoSEQ multiplex PCR, the repertoire was profiled, and TCRdb retains in-frame clones only, with some absent. The sample gives about 400,000 clones, 88% of which show up once; about 2.1% is in the top ten. Sequencing input: PBMCs or T cells enriched from blood (not recorded which). All receptors derive from a middle-aged woman with acute COVID-19.

This rearrangement joins TRBV6-1 to TRBJ1-4; no clear D gene. The CDR3 is 15 amino acids. Germline V gives CDR1 MNHNS, CDR2 SASEGT. Trimming stripped 3 bases from V and 6 bases from J, with 14 bases between. This CDR3 is CASSDRGLVDEKLFF. For the CDR3, the DNA is TGTGCCAGCAGTGACCGGGGTCTGGTTGATGAAAAACTGTTTTTT.

The V and J genes are TRBV27 and TRBJ1-2; TRBD1 might be the D (6 bases). The CDR3 has 12 amino acids. Trimming took 8 bases from V and 8 from J, leaving 15 bases between them. Germline loops: CDR1 MNHEY, CDR2 SMNVEV (reference sequence). This chain's CDR3 is CASGTSGVGYTF. The CDR3 DNA is TGTGCCAGCGGTACCTCAGGGGTCGGCTACACCTTC.

This chain connects TRBV30 to TRBJ2-7, with D perhaps TRBD2 (6 bases). From germline, CDR1 is GTSNPN and CDR2 SVGIG (reference sequence). CDR3 size: 15 residues. V shed 1 base and J shed 3 bases, with 16 bases lying between them. DNA for the CDR3: TGTGCCTGGAGTGGAACTAGCTTTTCTGGCTACGAGCAGTACTTC. Protein sequence: CAWSGTSFSGYEQYF. Filled out from reference TRBV30 and TRBJ2-7, the complete variable domain reads SQTIHQWPATLVQPVGSPLSLECTVEGTSNPNLYWYRQAAGRGLQLLFYSVGIGQISSEVPQNLSASRPQDRQFILSSKKLLLSDSGFYLCAWSGTSFSGYEQYFGPGTRLTVT.

This clone was counted a single time. The gene calls are TRBV10-3 and TRBJ2-1; 11 nucleotides line up with TRBD2. V trimming: 2 bases; J trimming: 9 bases; junction bases outside the gene matches: 3. The CDR3 is 14 residues long. Germline V gene data show CDR1 as ENHRY and CDR2 as SYGVKD. CDR3 bases: TGTGCCATCAGTGAGCTAGCGGGGGGCGGTGAGCAGTTCTTC. The encoded protein is CAISELAGGGEQFF.